The present T cell receptor (beta chain) was sequenced within a study of OX40 agonist ivuxolimab in advanced cancers. In the study overall: Those enrolled were 82.7% male, with a mean age of 60 years and ages from about 20 to 90. Study results and limitations: Clonal expansion by week 6 occurred in CD4+ and CD8+ blood T cells (at 0.1 to 3.0 mg/kg).

Data came from immunoSEQ multiplex PCR; TCRdb stores just in-frame clones and leaves some out. Among 52,000 or so clones listed, approximately 91% were seen once. Germline assignment: CDR1 LNHDA and CDR2 SQIVND (reference sequence). This CDR3 region has 14 residues. V was clipped by 7 bases and J by 2 bases; unmatched bases: 5. In this sample, this clone turned up once. No antigen is known for it. The clonotype was recovered from an adult with an advanced solid tumor such as melanoma, head and neck, liver or kidney cancer. The material sequenced was CD4+ or CD8+ T cells sorted from blood, taken in a trial of the OX40 agonist ivuxolimab. This chain joins TRBV19 and TRBJ1-2; 9 bases fit TRBD1. Here the CDR3 reads CASILTGGNYGYTF. CDR3 nucleotide sequence: TGTGCCAGTATTCTGACAGGGGGAAACTATGGCTACACCTTC.